Below, 27 T cell receptor beta chains from the same sample are listed, as sequenced in a study of neoadjuvant anti-PD-1 for oral cavity cancer. Sequencing used immunoSEQ multiplex PCR; TCRdb keeps in-frame clones, though not all of them. Among 55,000 to 80,000 clones listed, about 83% were seen once. This specimen was PBMCs, taken before nivolumab (anti-PD-1) treatment. The receptor source for this set is a person between 40 and 80 years old with oral cavity squamous cell carcinoma.

The CDR3 bases are TGTGCCAGCAGCCAAGTCCAGGGGGCGGACGAGCAGTACTTC. Protein: CASSQVQGADEQYF. The J gene is TRBJ2-7, the V gene TRBV14; TRBD1 matches at 8 bases. The CDR3 has 14 residues. V shed 1 base, J shed 5 bases, and the junction held 4 bases outside the gene matches. The germline CDR1 and CDR2 sequences are SGHDN and FVKESK.

V gene TRBV28 combines with J gene TRBJ1-3; D is ambiguous. The CDR3 has 16 amino acids. Trimming stripped 5 bases from V and 0 bases from J, with 14 bases between. CDR1 is MDHEN, CDR2 SYDVKM, per germline. In DNA form, the CDR3 reads TGTGCCAGCAGTCCCCCTGGGCATGGCTCTGGAAACACCATATATTTT. The encoded protein is CASSPPGHGSGNTIYF.

The DNA of the CDR3 is TGTGCCAGCCTGTACTCGACAGGGCGCCAATATGGCTACACCTTC. Its protein product is CASLYSTGRQYGYTF. The chain couples TRBV9 to TRBJ1-2; 7 bases agree with TRBD1. V dropped 7 bases and J dropped 5; count of bases not matched to a gene: 14. The germline gives CDR1 SGDLS, CDR2 YYNGEE. The CDR3 runs 15 residues.

This chain joins TRBV19 and TRBJ2-7; 8 bases are a match to TRBD1. Germline V gene lookup returns CDR1 LNHDA and CDR2 SQIVND (reference sequence). The CDR3 contains 15 residues. J lost 0 bases, V lost 3 bases, and 4 bases had no gene match. This CDR3 reads CASSIRDRGSYEQYF. As DNA, the CDR3 is TGTGCCAGTAGTATTCGAGACAGGGGCTCCTACGAGCAGTACTTC.

CDR3 in amino acids: CASSPRGTASYNEQFF. Written as DNA, the CDR3 is TGTGCCAGCAGCCCCAGGGGAACGGCCTCCTACAATGAGCAGTTCTTC. J is TRBJ2-1 and V is TRBV7-6, with a possible D match to TRBD1 (6 bases). This CDR3 comprises 16 residues. Trimming took 5 bases from V and 0 from J, leaving 14 bases between them. Germline lookup yields CDR1 SGHVS and CDR2 FNYEAQ.

This clone was found many times. The V call is TRBV30, the J call TRBJ1-2; D may be TRBD1 (5 bases). This CDR3 region has 16 residues. V was trimmed by 2 bases and J by 5 bases, leaving 21 bases between them. In germline, CDR1 is GTSNPN, CDR2 SVGIG (reference sequence). The CDR3 spells CAWSLQVSGGRYGYTF. DNA for the CDR3: TGTGCCTGGAGTCTCCAAGTATCGGGGGGAAGGTATGGCTACACCTTC.

The rearrangement joins TRBV6-5 to TRBJ2-1; 7 nucleotides match TRBD1. The CDR3 has 16 residues. After removal of 4 bases from V and 3 bases from J, the junction contained 9 bases not matched to a gene. Germline values: CDR1 MNHEY, CDR2 SVGAGI. The CDR3: CASSSGQAVFYNEQFF. For the CDR3, the DNA is TGTGCCAGCAGTTCCGGACAGGCGGTTTTCTACAATGAGCAGTTCTTC.

The chain carries TRBV9 and TRBJ2-7, with D hard to call. Germline V gene data show CDR1 as SGDLS and CDR2 as YYNGEE. The length of the CDR3 is 13 residues. V was clipped by 2 bases and J by 3 bases, with 9 bases between them. For the CDR3, the DNA is TGTGCCAGCAGCGTTGAGGACGGCTACGAGCAGTACTTC. It is translated as CASSVEDGYEQYF.

The chain uses TRBV5-4 and TRBJ2-5; maybe TRBD1 (6 bases). The germline V and J ends were trimmed by 2 bases and 5 bases, with 10 bases remaining between them. CDR1 and CDR2 from the germline V gene are SGHNT and YYREEE (reference sequence). The CDR3 covers 13 residues. The CDR3 DNA reads TGTGCCAGCAGCTTTGTCCAGGGGGAGACCCAGTACTTC. It codes for CASSFVQGETQYF.

This clone came up once. The chain has TRBV4-1 and TRBJ1-5; 9 bases align to TRBD1. Looked up from germline, CDR1 is MGHRA and CDR2 is YSYEKL. The CDR3 has 16 residues. Trimming cost V 0 bases and J 7 bases; bases outside gene matches: 7. The CDR3 nucleotides read TGCGCCAGCAGCCAAGACCGGGACAGGGTGAACCAGCCCCAGCATTTT. It encodes CASSQDRDRVNQPQHF.

V usage is TRBV18 and J usage is TRBJ2-7, with TRBD1 matching over 9 bases. There are 14 residues in the CDR3. V shed 0 bases, J shed 3 bases, and the junction held 0 bases outside the gene matches. Germline V lookup: CDR1 KGHSH, CDR2 LQKENI. CDR3: CASSPPGQGYEQYF. For the CDR3, the DNA is TGTGCCAGCTCACCACCGGGACAGGGCTACGAGCAGTACTTC. The full variable domain, rest sourced from reference TRBV18 and TRBJ2-7, is NAGVMQNPRHLVRRRGQEARLRCSPMKGHSHVYWYRQLPEEGLKFMVYLQKENIIDESGMPKERFSAEFPKEGPSILRIQQVVRGDSAAYFCASSPPGQGYEQYFGPGTRLTVT.

The rearrangement links TRBV30 to TRBJ2-7, with D uncertain. This CDR3 has 11 residues. V was trimmed by 2 bases and J by 4 bases, leaving 6 bases between them. Germline CDR1 and CDR2: GTSNPN and SVGIG (reference sequence). CDR3 residues: CAWSKLYEQYF. CDR3 bases: TGTGCCTGGAGTAAACTATACGAGCAGTACTTC.

The J gene is TRBJ2-7, the V gene TRBV15; 10 positions agree with TRBD1. There are 15 residues in the CDR3. J was trimmed by 3 bases and V by 6 bases; bases with no gene match: 8. The germline gives CDR1 LNHNV, CDR2 YYDKDF (reference sequence). The DNA for the CDR3 is TGTGCCACCAGTCCGGACAGGGGGAGCCTCTACGAGCAGTACTTC. Amino acids: CATSPDRGSLYEQYF.

The chain employs TRBV10-3 and TRBJ2-7; D might be TRBD2 (5 bases). Germline V gene lookup returns CDR1 ENHRY and CDR2 SYGVKD. The CDR3 totals 14 residues. Between the trimmed V and J ends, which lost 6 bases and 2 bases, there was a span of 14 bases. DNA for the CDR3: TGTGCCATCAGGGCGGGCGGAACTACCTACGAGCAGTACTTC. As protein: CAIRAGGTTYEQYF.

This sequence joins TRBV30 and TRBJ1-5; the D gene is possibly TRBD1 (5 bases). The CDR3 has 13 amino acids. Trimming removed 3 bases from V and 1 base from J, with 7 bases in between. CDR1 GTSNPN and CDR2 SVGIG come from the germline V gene (reference sequence). CDR3 DNA sequence: TGTGCCTGGAGCCGGGACAGCAATCAGCCCCAGCATTTT. Amino acid sequence: CAWSRDSNQPQHF.

The V call is TRBV4-2, the J call TRBJ2-7; 11 bases fit TRBD1. V lost 3 bases, J lost 4 bases, and 11 bases stayed unmatched. The CDR3 contains 17 residues. Germline lookup yields CDR1 LGHNA and CDR2 YNFKEQ. The CDR3 spells CASSQGRTGGAGYEQYF. CDR3 nucleotides: TGTGCCAGCAGCCAGGGACGGACAGGGGGCGCGGGTTACGAGCAGTACTTC.

V and J are TRBV28 and TRBJ2-5; TRBD2 is a possible D gene (5 bases). The ends were cut back, 4 bases at V and 3 bases at J, with 6 bases in the middle. The CDR3 has 12 amino acids. Per the germline V gene, CDR1 is MDHEN and CDR2 is SYDVKM. CDR3 coding DNA: TGTGCCAGCAGTTGGGGAGAAGAGACCCAGTACTTC. Encoded protein: CASSWGEETQYF.

The J gene is TRBJ2-2, the V gene TRBV4-1, with D perhaps matching TRBD1 (5 bases). V lost 5 bases and J lost 6, with 16 bases in between. Germline V CDR1 and CDR2: MGHRA, YSYEKL. The CDR3 has 15 residues. The CDR3 loop reads CASSSVQGAAGELFF. The CDR3 DNA sequence: TGCGCCAGCAGCTCGGTGCAGGGTGCGGCCGGGGAGCTGTTTTTT.

The chain is built from TRBV28 and TRBJ1-5; D not certain. V lost 1 base and J lost 2, with 12 bases in between. Germline V CDR1 and CDR2: MDHEN, SYDVKM. CDR3 length equals 16 residues. In DNA form, the CDR3 reads TGTGCCAGCAGTTTATTGGGAGGACTGGGCAATCAGCCCCAGCATTTT. Protein product: CASSLLGGLGNQPQHF.

V usage is TRBV6-5 and J usage is TRBJ2-1, with TRBD1 matching over 7 bases. The CDR3 spans 14 residues. Germline CDR1 and CDR2: MNHEY and SVGAGI. V gave up 7 bases and J gave up 12 bases; unmatched junction bases: 15. The chain's CDR3 is CASTSGTDLQGQFF. DNA of the CDR3: TGTGCCAGCACTTCCGGGACAGACCTACAAGGGCAGTTCTTC.

This clone was detected once. The chain is built from TRBV5-1 and TRBJ2-3; 11 nucleotides agree with TRBD2. The V segment lost 1 base and the J segment 5 bases; nucleotides outside the gene matches: 9. This CDR3 is 17 amino acids long. Germline CDR1 reads SGHRS; CDR2 reads YFSETQ. The CDR3 nucleotides read TGCGCCAGCAGCTTGCGCGCTAGCGGGGGGTCGGTAGATACGCAGTATTTT. Its protein is CASSLRASGGSVDTQYF.

V is TRBV7-3 and J is TRBJ1-1; TRBD1 might be the D (5 bases). Trimming removed 5 bases from V and 2 bases from J, with 9 bases in between. The germline V gene encodes CDR1 SGHTA and CDR2 FQGTGA. CDR3 length: 13 amino acids. The CDR3 region has the DNA TGTGCCAGCAGCATGGGGCCCAACACTGAAGCTTTCTTT. Its protein product is CASSMGPNTEAFF.

The genes are TRBV10-1 and TRBJ1-2, with 8 positions matching TRBD1. The CDR3 extends over 14 amino acids. Trimming at V came to 2 bases and at J to 7 bases, leaving 6 bases not matched to a gene. Per the germline V gene, CDR1 is WNHNN and CDR2 is SYGVQD (reference sequence). The CDR3 region has the DNA TGCGCCAGCAGTGAGGGACAGGGCGCTAGTGGCTACACCTTC. This encodes CASSEGQGASGYTF.

The table lists this clone with a count of one. This rearrangement joins TRBV2 to TRBJ2-7, with 13 bases aligning to TRBD2. V lost 6 bases, J lost 7 bases, and 9 bases stayed unmatched. The CDR3 consists of 15 residues. Germline-derived CDR1 and CDR2 are SNHLY and FYNNEI. Here the CDR3 DNA reads TGTGCCAGCAGGGGACTAGCGGGATTTCGGGGAGAGCAGTACTTC. Protein sequence: CASRGLAGFRGEQYF.

The J gene is TRBJ1-6, the V gene TRBV5-1; TRBD1 matches at 8 bases. Germline V gene lookup returns CDR1 SGHRS and CDR2 YFSETQ. This CDR3 contains 14 residues. Trimming cost V 0 bases and J 11 bases; bases outside gene matches: 4. CDR3 loop: CASSLGTGNPPLHF. CDR3 sequence (DNA): TGCGCCAGCAGCTTGGGGACAGGGAACCCACCCCTCCACTTT.

The chain employs TRBV19 and TRBJ1-4, with D hard to call. The V and J ends lost 7 bases and 6 bases respectively, with 30 bases between them. CDR3 length: 19 amino acids. Germline V CDR1 and CDR2: LNHDA, SQIVND (reference sequence). The CDR3 coding sequence is TGTGCCAGTACTCGGGGTTGGTTAGGTCCCGACTCATCGGATGAAAAACTGTTTTTT. Translating gives CASTRGWLGPDSSDEKLFF.

J is TRBJ2-1 and V is TRBV4-1; no firm D call. The CDR3 is 16 amino acids. The V end lost 0 bases, the J end lost 9 bases, and 18 bases lay between the germline ends. Germline assignment: CDR1 MGHRA and CDR2 YSYEKL. The CDR3: CASSQEYGRRSIEQFF. CDR3 coding DNA: TGCGCCAGCAGCCAAGAGTACGGACGCCGTAGTATTGAGCAGTTCTTC.